The following is a T cell receptor beta chain sequence with its context. This clonotype has a count of ten or more. Its antigen is still unknown. No much larger clone exists at a distance of one base, and base qualities are not known. This sample is part of a study of CD8 T cells in ankylosing spondylitis (dated by TCRdb to the late 2010s). Looking at the study overall: T cell receptor beta repertoires were profiled in healthy donors and ankylosing spondylitis patients so that disease-linked TCR variants could be found. The full study cohort was made up of under 30 ankylosing spondylitis patients and 108 healthy donors. Peripheral blood samples were taken, and synovial fluid was additionally collected from ankylosing spondylitis patients.

The reads were generated on an Illumina HiSeq 2500. Quantitative 5'-RACE with molecular barcodes was used to prepare TCR beta libraries. The paper's data handling went like this. Disease-linked TCR variants were identified with a new computational method built on a probabilistic model of VDJ rearrangement. In TCRdb, the public reads were trimmed at Q25 with fastp and aligned with MiXCR, with productive beta chains retained. Entries are consolidated by CDR3 protein sequence, retaining the most common genes and DNA. TCRdb's processing, not the authors' own work, is the source of the V and J calls. This sample has around 150,000 distinct CDR3 sequences in its table, and 6% to 8.5% of those were observed once. Around 12% of the sample goes to the ten largest clones. The paper's findings and limits, for the study overall: Some TCR beta motif variants had previously been reported in synovial fluid and blood of reactive arthritis patients, which suggested common disease-initiation mechanisms. According to the report, matched synovial fluid samples from ankylosing spondylitis patients were significantly enriched for the disease-linked clones. The disease-linked clones showed a CD8+ phenotype and occurred at relatively low frequencies in peripheral blood. A TCR beta motif made up of several highly homologous amino acid variants appeared to be characteristic of blood from ankylosing spondylitis patients.

Counted from cysteine to phenylalanine, this CDR3 has 13 amino acids. Of all the DNA, just the CDR3 is kept, 39 bases in frame from base 1. A distance of 17 bases separates the germline ends of V and J, which lose 7 bases and 8 bases respectively. The CDR1 and CDR2 encoded by the germline V gene are SNHLY and FYNNEI. The chain is made from TRBV2 and TRBJ1-2; the D segment cannot be called with confidence. Sequenced sample: blood, either unsorted or a sorted T cell fraction (not recorded which). This clonotype was obtained from a female donor with ankylosing spondylitis or in good health (not recorded which). This receptor has the CDR3 CASKGGTLWGYTF. The DNA reads TGTGCCAGCAAGGGCGGCACTCTTTGGGGCTACACCTTC. Here the CDR3 is joined to the reference TRBV2 and TRBJ1-2 genes, and the full variable domain is: EPEVTQTPSHQVTQMGQEVILRCVPISNHLYFYWYRQILGQKVEFLVSFYNNEISEKSEIFDDQFSVERPDGSNFTLKIRSTKLEDSAMYFCASKGGTLWGYTFGSGTRLTVV.